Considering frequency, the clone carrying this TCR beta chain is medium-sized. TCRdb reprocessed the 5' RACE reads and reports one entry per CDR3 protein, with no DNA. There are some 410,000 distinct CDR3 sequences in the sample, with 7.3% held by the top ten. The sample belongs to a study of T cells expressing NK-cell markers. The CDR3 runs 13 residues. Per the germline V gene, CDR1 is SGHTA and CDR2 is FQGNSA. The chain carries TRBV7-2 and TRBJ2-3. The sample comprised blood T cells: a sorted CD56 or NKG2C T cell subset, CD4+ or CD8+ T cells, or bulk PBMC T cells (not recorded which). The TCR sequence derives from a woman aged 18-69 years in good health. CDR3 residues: CASSFPYTDTQYF. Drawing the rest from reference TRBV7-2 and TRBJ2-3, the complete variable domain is GAGVSQSPSNKVTEKGKDVELRCDPISGHTALYWYRQSLGQGLEFLIYFQGNSAPDKSGLPSDRFSAERTGGSVSTLTIQRTQQEDSAVYLCASSFPYTDTQYFGPGTRLTVL.